This T cell receptor beta chain was captured by sequencing in a study of lymphopenia after photon versus proton radiotherapy. Broader study findings: Oligoclonal CD8+ Temra expansion after nadir drove photon patients' diversity drop. Under photons, naive T cells and diversity fell while effector/memory populations rose.

Deletions cut 7 bases from V and 1 base from J, with 14 bases between. This CDR3 comprises 14 residues. The V gene's germline CDR1 is MDHEN and CDR2 SYDVKM. Here immunoSEQ multiplex PCR was the method, and the copy in TCRdb shows in-frame clones only, minus some. The sample lists 68,000 or so clones; approximately 91% were seen once. Note on this clone: The antigen is undetermined.

The clonotype was recovered from a woman in her seventies with pancreatic cancer. The chain uses TRBV28 and TRBJ2-7; D could derive from TRBD1 or TRBD2 (6 bases each). The source material was peripheral blood, sampled from a patient treated with photon-based radiotherapy. The CDR3 loop reads CASTLRGESYEQYF. The CDR3, as DNA: TGTGCCAGCACCCTAAGGGGGGAGTCCTACGAGCAGTACTTC.